This T cell receptor beta chain was observed in a study of T cells in Graves' hyperthyroidism and ophthalmopathy. Overall study: Peripheral blood samples were taken at initial diagnosis, prior to any treatment.

The investigators amplified TCR beta CDR3 regions from RNA transcripts. First-round RT-PCR with HTBI primers amplified the TCR CDR3 region. MiXCR, applied by TCRdb to the multiplex PCR reads, yields one record per CDR3 protein. The table has around 200,000 distinct CDR3 sequences, around 20% seen once. Absent ophthalmopathy progression within 18 months defined stable Graves' hyperthyroidism. V lost 3 bases and J lost 3, with 13 bases in between. The CDR3 loop spans 15 amino acids. V and J are TRBV12-3 or TRBV12-4 and TRBJ2-3; a weak D match, TRBD2 (7 bases). Specimen: blood. The clonotype originates from a man in his forties with Graves' hyperthyroidism. CDR3 nucleotide sequence: TGTGCCAGCAGTTTTTGGGGGGGCCAGACAGATACGCAGTATTTT. Its protein product is CASSFWGGQTDTQYF.